These 6 T cell receptor beta chains were sequenced from one sample in a study of T cell changes during pregnancy in multiple sclerosis. TCRdb's table, derived via immunoSEQ multiplex PCR, lists solely in-frame clones and lacks some. The table includes 75,000 to 100,000 clones, 92% detected once. This specimen consisted of peripheral blood, obtained after pregnancy. The receptors were gathered from a female donor in good health, enrolled as a control in a pregnancy study.

The genes are TRBV28 and TRBJ1-5; D call uncertain. V shed 5 bases and J shed 0 bases, with 8 bases lying between them. The CDR3 spans 14 residues. CDR1 and CDR2 (germline): MDHEN, SYDVKM. The CDR3 sequence: CASSETDSNQPQHF. CDR3 nucleotides: TGTGCCAGCAGTGAAACAGATAGCAATCAGCCCCAGCATTTT.

The chain is built from TRBV9 and TRBJ1-1; no clear D gene. The CDR3 contains 13 residues. Trimming cost V 2 bases and J 1 base, with 6 bases left between them. Germline V gene sequence: CDR1 SGDLS, CDR2 YYNGEE. The CDR3 DNA reads TGTGCCAGCAGCGTTCAGTGGAACACTGAAGCTTTCTTT. Translating gives CASSVQWNTEAFF. The entire variable domain, with the rest obtained from reference TRBV9 and TRBJ1-1, is as follows: DSGVTQTPKHLITATGQRVTLRCSPRSGDLSVYWYQQSLDQGLQFLIQYYNGEERAKGNILERFSAQQFPDLHSELNLSSLELGDSALYFCASSVQWNTEAFFGQGTRLTVV.

The rearrangement joins TRBV28 to TRBJ1-4; D not resolved. CDR1 is MDHEN, CDR2 SYDVKM, per germline. V lost 6 bases and J 5 bases, leaving 13 bases between the germline ends. This CDR3 region has 14 residues. The CDR3 DNA reads as TGTGCCAGCAGCCGGTCGGGTTTAAATGAAAAACTGTTTTTT. It yields the protein CASSRSGLNEKLFF.

This chain joins TRBV5-1 and TRBJ2-3; tentative D call: TRBD1 (6 bases). This CDR3 spans 14 amino acids. Trimming pared 4 bases from V and 0 bases from J, leaving 9 bases between. The V gene's germline CDR1 is SGHRS and CDR2 YFSETQ. The CDR3 DNA reads as TGCGCCAGCAGCGAGGACAGAAGCACAGATACGCAGTATTTT. It encodes CASSEDRSTDTQYF.

The chain recombines TRBV6-1 with TRBJ1-4; D is perhaps TRBD1 (5 bases). Between the trimmed V and J ends, which lost 2 bases and 3 bases, there was a span of 10 bases. Germline V gene sequence: CDR1 MNHNS, CDR2 SASEGT. The CDR3 covers 15 residues. In DNA, the CDR3 is TGTGCCAGCAGTGAAATCCAGGGTTCTAATGAAAAACTGTTTTTT. This encodes CASSEIQGSNEKLFF.

The rearrangement uses TRBV5-5 and TRBJ1-5; 7 nucleotides agree with TRBD1. Germline V gene lookup returns CDR1 SGHKS and CDR2 YYEKEE (reference sequence). CDR3 size: 15 residues. The V segment lost 4 bases and the J segment 0 bases; nucleotides outside the gene matches: 4. CDR3 sequence reads: CASSKGQISNQPQHF. In nucleotides, the CDR3 is TGTGCCAGCAGCAAGGGACAGATTAGCAATCAGCCCCAGCATTTT.